The 20 T cell receptor beta chains presented below share a single source sample, sequenced in a study of blood T cells in healthy people across ages. The authors ran a second PCR of about 6 to 12 cycles using a sample-barcoded 5' primer and a J-beta primer mix. TCRdb redid the calling of the 5' RACE reads with MiXCR, one entry per CDR3 protein. Of fewer than 1,000,000 distinct CDR3 sequences listed, 35% to 50% were seen once; the top ten hold roughly 18%. Sequencing was carried out using blood. Receptor source: an older man in good health.

The V gene is TRBV6-6, the J gene TRBJ2-2; 8 nucleotides agree with TRBD1. The CDR3 has 15 amino acids. The V gene's germline CDR1 is MNHNY and CDR2 SVGAGI (reference sequence). V gave up 5 bases and J gave up 4 bases; unmatched junction bases: 6. The CDR3 bases are TGTGCCAGCAGTCATGGACAGGGTAGCACCGGGGAGCTGTTTTTT. Its translation: CASSHGQGSTGELFF.

This clonotype has only a few counts. The chain couples TRBV12-3 or TRBV12-4 to TRBJ2-7; no clear D gene. The CDR3 spans 11 residues. V lost 6 bases and J 7 bases, leaving 10 bases between the germline ends. This CDR3 reads CASRRTTEQYF. The CDR3 DNA is TGTGCCAGCAGACGTACTACTGAGCAGTACTTC.

The chain carries TRBV28 and TRBJ2-4; 9 bases align to TRBD1. V lost 2 bases to trimming and J lost 2 bases; unmatched junction nucleotides: 22. The CDR3 sequence is 22 residues long. Germline V gives CDR1 MDHEN, CDR2 SYDVKM. The CDR3 region has the DNA TGTGCCAGCAGTTTACAAACCGGGACAGGGATCCGGGACCTAGCGACCAAAAACATTCAGTACTTC. It encodes CASSLQTGTGIRDLATKNIQYF.

This clonotype has ten or more counts. The chain couples TRBV5-1 to TRBJ2-1; 9 bases fit TRBD1. There are 16 residues in the CDR3. V dropped 0 bases and J dropped 8; count of bases not matched to a gene: 9. Germline V gene sequence: CDR1 SGHRS, CDR2 YFSETQ. The CDR3 nucleotides are TGCGCCAGCAGCTTGGGGGGGGGACAGGGTCGGCATGAGCAGTTCTTC. Its translation: CASSLGGGQGRHEQFF. The variable domain in full, with the rest retrieved from reference TRBV5-1 and TRBJ2-1, is KAGVTQTPRYLIKTRGQQVTLSCSPISGHRSVSWYQQTPGQGLQFLFEYFSETQRNKGNFPGRFSGRQFSNSRSEMNVSTLELGDSALYLCASSLGGGQGRHEQFFGPGTRLTVL.

This clonotype was counted between two and nine times. The V call is TRBV12-3 or TRBV12-4, the J call TRBJ2-1; 13 positions agree with TRBD2. The CDR3 runs to 16 residues. The junction had 13 bases not matched to a gene; V was cut back by 8 bases and J by 9 bases. The CDR3 bases are TGTGCCAGCGGCCGCTTTGGGACTAGCGGGACGGGTGAGCAGTTCTTC. Its protein product is CASGRFGTSGTGEQFF.

V and J are TRBV20-1 and TRBJ1-1; tentative D call: TRBD1 (5 bases). Trimming stripped 5 bases from V and 3 bases from J, with 16 bases between. The CDR3 consists of 14 residues. Germline lookup yields CDR1 DFQATT and CDR2 SNEGSKA (reference sequence). CDR3 nucleotide sequence: TGCAGTGCTCCCGACGGGGGAACCGACACTGAAGCTTTCTTT. Its translation is CSAPDGGTDTEAFF.

This clonotype was counted only a few times. This chain connects TRBV20-1 to TRBJ2-1, with D perhaps being TRBD1 or TRBD2 (5 bases each). This CDR3 has 13 residues. V dropped 6 bases and J dropped 6 bases, with 15 bases sitting between them. Germline V gives CDR1 DFQATT, CDR2 SNEGSKA (reference sequence). The CDR3 is CSAEGQVLNEQFF. CDR3 sequence (DNA): TGCAGTGCCGAGGGGCAGGTACTCAATGAGCAGTTCTTC.

The rearrangement joins TRBV4-1 to TRBJ2-3; the match to TRBD1 covers 8 bases. V dropped 1 base and J dropped 1; count of bases not matched to a gene: 7. Looked up from germline, CDR1 is MGHRA and CDR2 is YSYEKL. This CDR3 comprises 17 residues. CDR3 sequence (DNA): TGCGCCAGCAGCCAAGCCCAAGTGACAGGGGGCACAGATACGCAGTATTTT. This gives the protein CASSQAQVTGGTDTQYF.

V usage is TRBV7-2 and J usage is TRBJ2-4, with 9 bases lining up with TRBD2. The J call is in doubt because the DNA end fits TRBJ2-7 better. CDR3 length: 16 residues. Germline values: CDR1 SGHTA, CDR2 FQGNSA. The CDR3 protein is CASSQRAGGVAYEQYF. The CDR3 DNA follows: TGTGCCAGCAGCCAGAGAGCGGGAGGTGTTGCCTACGAGCAGTACTTC.

This rearrangement joins TRBV29-1 to TRBJ1-2; TRBD1 might be the D (5 bases). The CDR3 consists of 12 residues. CDR1 SQVTM and CDR2 ANQGSEA come from the germline V gene. The V and J ends lost 3 bases and 4 bases respectively, with 9 bases between them. CDR3 in DNA: TGCAGCGTTGACGACAGCGTCTATGGCTACACCTTC. Translation: CSVDDSVYGYTF.

V usage is TRBV28 and J usage is TRBJ1-6; 7 nucleotides align to TRBD1. The germline V gene has CDR1 MDHEN and CDR2 SYDVKM. Germline trimming cut 6 bases from V and 7 bases from J; bases unmatched to any gene: 6. This CDR3 has 14 residues. CDR3 sequence (DNA): TGTGCCAGCAGCACGACAGGGACAAATTCACCCCTCCACTTT. Translation: CASSTTGTNSPLHF.

The chain carries TRBV4-1 and TRBJ1-1; tentatively, D is TRBD1 (6 bases). Germline V gives CDR1 MGHRA, CDR2 YSYEKL. The CDR3 extends over 16 amino acids. V lost 0 bases and J lost 4, with 15 bases in between. The CDR3 protein is CASSQEQGDLFTEAFF. The DNA of the CDR3 is TGCGCCAGCAGCCAAGAACAGGGTGATTTGTTCACTGAAGCTTTCTTT.

The rearrangement uses TRBV5-1 and TRBJ2-1; a weak D match, TRBD2 (5 bases). V was pared by 4 bases and J by 5 bases, with 19 bases between. Germline CDR1 and CDR2: SGHRS and YFSETQ. The CDR3 spans 16 residues. As DNA, the CDR3 is TGCGCCAGCAGCCTGGCCACTAGAGCAAGGGACAATGAGCAGTTCTTC. Protein sequence: CASSLATRARDNEQFF.

In this sample, this clonotype turned up a few times. V gene TRBV9 combines with J gene TRBJ2-3, with D possibly being TRBD1 (6 bases). Trimming took off 2 bases at V and 2 bases at J, with 9 bases between the two ends. Germline CDR1 is SGDLS and CDR2 is YYNGEE. The CDR3 spans 14 residues. This chain's CDR3 is CASSVRTVTDTQYF. The CDR3 nucleotides are TGTGCCAGCAGCGTTAGGACAGTCACAGATACGCAGTATTTT.

A few counts support this clonotype. One end of the junction varies from germline; a read error may be responsible. The CDR3 nucleotides are TGTGCCAGCAGGGCTAGGGACGGGCTTTACAATAAGCAGTTCTTC. Translating it yields CASRARDGLYNKQFF. This chain joins TRBV2 and TRBJ2-1; D might be TRBD1 or TRBD2, each matching 5 bases. This CDR3 has 15 amino acids. The V gene's germline CDR1 is SNHLY and CDR2 FYNNEI.

The chain has TRBV11-1 and TRBJ2-1; TRBD1 agrees at 10 bases. Germline trimming cut 9 bases from V and 6 bases from J; bases unmatched to any gene: 14. The CDR3 length is 16 residues. Looked up from germline, CDR1 is SGHAT and CDR2 is FQDESV (reference sequence). CDR3 in amino acids: CARPPTPGQGSNEQFF. The CDR3 region has the DNA TGTGCCAGACCCCCCACGCCGGGACAGGGGAGCAATGAGCAGTTCTTC.

This clonotype was observed a few times. The rearrangement uses TRBV12-3 or TRBV12-4 and TRBJ2-1, with TRBD2 matching 7 bases. V shed 3 bases and J 2 bases; nucleotides not matched to a gene: 4. This CDR3 has 15 amino acids. CDR3 amino acids: CASSFAGVPYNEQFF. The CDR3 DNA reads TGTGCCAGCAGTTTTGCGGGAGTGCCCTACAATGAGCAGTTCTTC.

This chain uses TRBV7-4 with TRBJ1-4; the D is unclear. Per the germline V gene, CDR1 is SGHVT and CDR2 is SQSDAQ. Trimming took off 2 bases at V and 3 bases at J, with 19 bases between the two ends. The CDR3 length is 18 residues. The CDR3 loop reads CASSLYVWKEGANEKLFF. The CDR3, as DNA: TGTGCCAGCAGCTTATATGTTTGGAAAGAGGGAGCTAATGAAAAACTGTTTTTT.

Points on this clonotype: The junction departs from the called germline gene at one end, perhaps through a read error. This chain joins TRBV7-6 and TRBJ2-4, with 8 positions matching TRBD1. The DNA end is a closer match to TRBJ2-7, so the J assignment may be wrong. The germline gives CDR1 SGHVS, CDR2 FNYEAQ. The CDR3 runs to 12 residues. The CDR3 bases are TGTGTCAGCAGCCAGACAGGGGTCGAGCAGTACTTC. The encoded protein is CVSSQTGVEQYF.

The J gene is TRBJ2-7, the V gene TRBV28, with D tentatively TRBD1 or TRBD2 (6 bases each). The germline gives CDR1 MDHEN, CDR2 SYDVKM. The CDR3 length is 16 residues. V lost 6 bases to trimming and J lost 3 bases, with 21 bases between them. CDR3 DNA sequence: TGTGCCAGCAGAACAGCGGGCAACACAGGGTTCTACGAGCAGTACTTC. Its protein is CASRTAGNTGFYEQYF. Filled out from reference TRBV28 and TRBJ2-7, the complete variable domain reads DVKVTQSSRYLVKRTGEKVFLECVQDMDHENMFWYRQDPGLGLRLIYFSYDVKMKEKGDIPEGYSVSREKKERFSLILESASTNQTSMYLCASRTAGNTGFYEQYFGPGTRLTVT.